The sequence of this T cell receptor beta chain was determined in a study of OX40 agonist ivuxolimab in advanced cancers. Assay: immunoSEQ multiplex PCR; the TCRdb copy retains only in-frame clones and omits some. The data show about 46,000 clones, roughly 90% seen once. CDR1 and CDR2 (germline): SGHTA, FQGNSA. The CDR3 consists of 15 residues. Losses at the gene ends were 5 bases for V and 3 bases for J; bases not matched to a gene: 5. Here the sequenced sample was CD4+ or CD8+ T cells sorted from blood, taken in a trial of the OX40 agonist ivuxolimab. The chain has TRBV7-2 and TRBJ2-1; 9 nucleotides line up with TRBD2. This receptor was identified in an adult with an advanced solid tumor such as melanoma, head and neck, liver or kidney cancer. This CDR3 reads CASSPSGDHYNEQFF. CDR3 bases: TGTGCCAGCAGCCCTAGCGGGGACCACTACAATGAGCAGTTCTTC. Drawing the rest from reference TRBV7-2 and TRBJ2-1, the complete variable domain is GAGVSQSPSNKVTEKGKDVELRCDPISGHTALYWYRQSLGQGLEFLIYFQGNSAPDKSGLPSDRFSAERTGGSVSTLTIQRTQQEDSAVYLCASSPSGDHYNEQFFGPGTRLTVL.